This T cell receptor (beta chain) comes out of a study of T cells in Graves' hyperthyroidism and ophthalmopathy. Ten or more counts support this clonotype. It was RNA transcripts that yielded the amplified TCR beta CDR3 regions. First-round RT-PCR with HTBI primers amplified the TCR CDR3 region. MiXCR, applied by TCRdb to the multiplex PCR reads, yields one record per CDR3 protein. The sample records some 250,000 distinct CDR3 sequences, approximately 16% being singletons. The CDR3 length is 14 residues. Trimming took off 0 bases at V and 1 base at J, with 6 bases between the two ends. CDR1 SGHVS and CDR2 FQNEAQ come from the germline V gene.

This sequence originates from a woman aged 50 to 60 with Graves' hyperthyroidism that later progressed to Graves' ophthalmopathy. The chain is built from TRBV7-8 and TRBJ1-1; weak D call: TRBD1 (5 bases). What was sequenced was blood. CDR3 region: CASSLAGENTEAFF. CDR3 nucleotide sequence: TGTGCCAGCAGCTTAGCGGGGGAGAACACTGAAGCTTTCTTT.